The following is a TCR beta chain sequence with its context. Here immunoSEQ multiplex PCR was the method, and the copy in TCRdb shows in-frame clones only, minus some. This table holds almost 750,000 clones, approximately 77% found once. This specimen comes from a study of shared clonotypes between healthy human individuals. The CDR3 is 14 amino acids. Sequences were obtained from memory CD4+ T cells sorted from blood. Subset reported: CD45RA-negative fraction. The chain has TRBV21-1 and TRBJ2-2; TRBD2, as called in the table, went unchecked against the DNA. TRBV21-1 is tagged as a pseudogene. The origin of this receptor is a woman aged 30 to 39 in good health. CDR3 DNA: TGCGCCAGCAGCGGGGGGTGGGGCACCGGGGAGCTGTTTTTT. Its translation: CASSGGWGTGELFF.